Each of the 27 T cell receptor beta chains below was sequenced from the same sample in a study of blood T cell repertoires in COVID-19. Repertoires were generated with immunoSEQ multiplex PCR, while TCRdb's copy carries only in-frame clones and drops some. The sample lists around 11,000 clones, around nine tenths occurring once. Sequencing was done on a sample of peripheral blood. The receptors shown here come from a human donor in a cohort sampled during active COVID-19.

The rearrangement links TRBV19 to TRBJ2-3, with 8 nucleotides matching TRBD2. Germline loops: CDR1 LNHDA, CDR2 SQIVND (reference sequence). The V gene end was trimmed by 5 bases and the J gene end by 1 base; junction bases not matched to a gene: 5. This CDR3 is 15 amino acids long. This chain's CDR3 is CASSAGTRGTDTQYF. The CDR3 DNA sequence: TGTGCCAGTAGTGCCGGGACTAGGGGCACAGATACGCAGTATTTT. The full variable domain, in which reference TRBV19 and TRBJ2-3 provide the parts outside the CDR3, is DGGITQSPKYLFRKEGQNVTLSCEQNLNHDAMYWYRQDPGQGLRLIYYSQIVNDFQKGDIAEGYSVSREKKESFPLTVTSAQKNPTAFYLCASSAGTRGTDTQYFGPGTRLTVL.

The gene calls are TRBV10-1 and TRBJ2-7; tentative D call: TRBD1 (6 bases). The CDR3 runs 16 residues. Germline values: CDR1 WNHNN, CDR2 SYGVQD (reference sequence). Trimming cost V 5 bases and J 6 bases, with 23 bases left between them. The CDR3 DNA follows: TGCGCCAGCAGTCAGGGACGCTGGGGGCGCGTCGGCGAGCAGTACTTC. Translation gives CASSQGRWGRVGEQYF.

This chain connects TRBV4-3 to TRBJ1-2; D unclear. Trimming cost V 3 bases and J 5 bases, with 13 bases left between them. CDR3 length: 14 amino acids. Germline V gene sequence: CDR1 LGHNA, CDR2 YSLEER. Here the CDR3 reads CASSQLDGEYGYTF. The CDR3 DNA follows: TGCGCCAGCAGCCAGCTGGACGGGGAATATGGCTACACCTTC.

The CDR3 coding sequence is TGTGCCAGCAGTTTCATAGGACAGGGGTTGAATGAGCAGTTCTTC. It specifies CASSFIGQGLNEQFF. V usage is TRBV28 and J usage is TRBJ2-1, with 9 nucleotides matching TRBD1. Germline V CDR1 and CDR2: MDHEN, SYDVKM. This CDR3 contains 15 residues. V lost 3 bases, J lost 7 bases, and 7 bases stayed unmatched.

Only one count was recorded for this clone. The rearrangement joins TRBV4-3 to TRBJ1-4; 8 nucleotides agree with TRBD1. The CDR3 has 15 residues. V shed 5 bases, J shed 3 bases, and the junction held 5 bases outside the gene matches. Germline values: CDR1 LGHNA, CDR2 YSLEER. Here the CDR3 reads CASSDRGIANEKLFF. CDR3 DNA sequence: TGCGCCAGCAGCGACAGGGGTATTGCTAATGAAAAACTGTTTTTT.

In this sample, this clone turned up a few times. The chain uses TRBV10-3 and TRBJ1-1; the D gene is possibly TRBD1 (5 bases). Germline V gene sequence: CDR1 ENHRY, CDR2 SYGVKD. The CDR3 totals 14 residues. V lost 5 bases to trimming and J lost 4 bases, with 14 bases between them. CDR3 region: CAISNRRPSTEAFF. The DNA for the CDR3 is TGTGCCATCAGTAACAGGAGACCTAGCACTGAAGCTTTCTTT.

The chain has TRBV25-1 and TRBJ2-7, with D possibly being TRBD1 (6 bases). The V gene lost 3 bases and the J gene lost 2 bases, with 17 bases spanning the gap. The germline V gene encodes CDR1 MGHDK and CDR2 SYGVNS. This CDR3 has 16 amino acids. CDR3 protein: CASSEAGTLLTYEQYF. The CDR3 coding sequence is TGTGCCAGCAGTGAGGCCGGGACATTGCTTACCTACGAGCAGTACTTC.

The chain carries TRBV6-5 and TRBJ2-3; TRBD2 is a possible D gene (5 bases). CDR3 length: 14 amino acids. Germline-derived CDR1 and CDR2 are MNHEY and SVGAGI. V lost 5 bases and J lost 1, with 10 bases in between. CDR3 protein: CASSRGWGTDTQYF. CDR3 DNA: TGTGCCAGCAGTCGGGGTTGGGGCACAGATACGCAGTATTTT.

The chain carries TRBV4-3 and TRBJ2-2, with D tentatively TRBD2 (7 bases). The CDR3 is made up of 15 amino acids. Germline CDR1 LGHNA, CDR2 YSLEER. Trimming cost V 0 bases and J 6 bases, with 11 bases left between them. The CDR3 here is CASSQEFGGPGELFF. The DNA of the CDR3 is TGCGCCAGCAGCCAAGAGTTCGGGGGGCCCGGGGAGCTGTTTTTT.

This rearrangement joins TRBV27 to TRBJ1-2; 8 nucleotides line up with TRBD1. Germline trimming cut 1 base from V and 6 bases from J; bases unmatched to any gene: 7. Per germline, CDR1 MNHEY and CDR2 SMNVEV (reference sequence). The CDR3 runs 15 residues. CDR3 nucleotides: TGTGCCAGCAGTTTATACGCAGGGGGCGCGGATGGCTACACCTTC. Amino acid sequence: CASSLYAGGADGYTF.

The chain joins TRBV18 to TRBJ2-2; TRBD2 agrees at 7 bases. Trimming at V came to 3 bases and at J to 2 bases, leaving 6 bases not matched to a gene. CDR1 and CDR2 (germline): KGHSH, LQKENI. CDR3 length equals 16 residues. Here the CDR3 DNA reads TGTGCCAGCTCACCGGTCCTAGCGGTTAACACCGGGGAGCTGTTTTTT. The encoded protein is CASSPVLAVNTGELFF.

The chain combines TRBV13 with TRBJ2-1; possible D gene TRBD1, 6 bases. CDR3 length: 14 amino acids. Germline CDR1 reads PRHDT; CDR2 reads FYEKMQ (reference sequence). The ends were cut back, 6 bases at V and 5 bases at J, with 14 bases in the middle. CDR3 sequence: CASSRPDRHNEQFF. For the CDR3, the DNA is TGTGCCAGCAGTAGACCTGACAGGCACAATGAGCAGTTCTTC.

Worth noting for this clone: A read error may account for a junction end that differs from germline. V gene TRBV27 combines with J gene TRBJ2-1; D ambiguous. There are 12 residues in the CDR3. The V gene's germline CDR1 is MNHEY and CDR2 SMNVEV (reference sequence). The CDR3 sequence is CASSLPPRTPIF. CDR3 bases: TGTGCCAGCAGTTTGCCCCCTAGAACCCCAATCTTC.

The rearrangement joins TRBV7-3 to TRBJ2-3, with TRBD2 matching over 11 bases. J gave up 0 bases and V 5 bases, and 1 base lay outside the gene matches. Germline V gives CDR1 SGHTA, CDR2 FQGTGA. The length of the CDR3 is 15 residues. CDR3 amino acids: CASSRLAGSTDTQYF. The CDR3, as DNA: TGTGCCAGCAGCCGACTAGCGGGGAGCACAGATACGCAGTATTTT.

The rearrangement uses TRBV30 and TRBJ2-2, with D perhaps TRBD2 (5 bases). The CDR3 spans 15 residues. Germline CDR1 GTSNPN, CDR2 SVGIG (reference sequence). Trimming stripped 0 bases from V and 7 bases from J, with 15 bases between. As DNA, the CDR3 is TGTGCCTGGAGTGTTGGTGGAGTCGGGAACGGGGAGCTGTTTTTT. Its translation: CAWSVGGVGNGELFF.

DNA for the CDR3: TGTGCCAGCAGCTTAATGGGGGCAGATGGAGGCTACACCTTC. It translates to CASSLMGADGGYTF. The chain joins TRBV11-2 to TRBJ1-2, with a tentative D call TRBD1 (6 bases). Germline V CDR1 and CDR2: SGHAT, FQNNGV. Trimming removed 2 bases from V and 8 bases from J, with 15 bases in between. This CDR3 is 14 amino acids long. The full variable domain, with the rest looked up from reference TRBV11-2 and TRBJ1-2, is EAGVAQSPRYKIIEKRQSVAFWCNPISGHATLYWYQQILGQGPKLLIQFQNNGVVDDSQLPKDRFSAERLKGVDSTLKIQPAKLEDSAVYLCASSLMGADGGYTFGSGTRLTVV.

This clone was found once. The J gene is TRBJ2-1, the V gene TRBV4-3; maybe TRBD2 (6 bases). The V and J ends lost 0 bases and 12 bases respectively, with 12 bases between them. The CDR3 is 13 amino acids. Germline CDR1 reads LGHNA; CDR2 reads YSLEER. This CDR3 reads CASSQERQGGQFF. The CDR3 nucleotides are TGCGCCAGCAGCCAAGAGCGGCAGGGAGGGCAGTTCTTC.

J is TRBJ2-3 and V is TRBV4-3, with 7 bases matching TRBD2. Germline lookup yields CDR1 LGHNA and CDR2 YSLEER. The CDR3 length is 18 residues. The ends lost 0 bases at V and 2 bases at J; junction bases unmatched: 11. The CDR3 sequence: CASSQDARDYDFTDTQYF. The CDR3 coding sequence is TGCGCCAGCAGCCAAGACGCTAGGGACTACGACTTCACAGATACGCAGTATTTT.

In regard to this clone: The identical CDR3 is also encoded by other nucleotide sequences in the sample. The chain couples TRBV28 to TRBJ1-1; the D gene is possibly TRBD1 (6 bases). Germline lookup yields CDR1 MDHEN and CDR2 SYDVKM. Trimming pared 6 bases from V and 1 base from J, leaving 15 bases between. This CDR3 is built from 15 residues. The chain's CDR3 is CASSPRGGGNTEAFF. CDR3 bases: TGTGCCAGCAGCCCGCGGGGAGGGGGGAACACTGAAGCTTTCTTT.

The chain joins TRBV28 to TRBJ2-3; D remains ambiguous. With 5 bases removed from V and 7 bases from J, the gap between germline ends came to 16 bases. This CDR3 region has 14 residues. The V gene's germline CDR1 is MDHEN and CDR2 SYDVKM. The CDR3 here is CASSPIAPGYTQYF. Written as DNA, the CDR3 is TGTGCCAGCAGTCCAATAGCCCCTGGGTATACGCAGTATTTT.

V usage is TRBV15 and J usage is TRBJ2-3; TRBD2 aligns across 8 bases. CDR3 length equals 12 residues. CDR1 LNHNV and CDR2 YYDKDF come from the germline V gene (reference sequence). After removal of 9 bases from V and 1 base from J, the junction contained 0 bases not matched to a gene. The CDR3 here is CATTSGTDTQYF. CDR3 coding DNA: TGTGCCACGACTAGCGGCACAGATACGCAGTATTTT.

This clone was counted once. CDR3 amino acids: CASSPRTGLSSYNSPLHF. CDR3 coding DNA: TGTGCCAGCAGTCCCCGGACAGGGCTAAGCTCCTATAATTCACCCCTCCACTTT. The chain employs TRBV28 and TRBJ1-6; 8 nucleotides align to TRBD1. Germline V gene lookup returns CDR1 MDHEN and CDR2 SYDVKM. With 5 bases clipped from V and 0 bases from J, the junction kept 9 bases outside the gene matches. The CDR3 is 18 residues long. The entire variable domain, with the rest obtained from reference TRBV28 and TRBJ1-6, is as follows: DVKVTQSSRYLVKRTGEKVFLECVQDMDHENMFWYRQDPGLGLRLIYFSYDVKMKEKGDIPEGYSVSREKKERFSLILESASTNQTSMYLCASSPRTGLSSYNSPLHFGNGTRLTVT.

V and J are TRBV2 and TRBJ2-1; 11 bases map to TRBD2. The length of the CDR3 is 15 residues. CDR1 is SNHLY, CDR2 FYNNEI, per germline. V shed 4 bases and J 2 bases; nucleotides not matched to a gene: 1. The CDR3 is CASSGSGGAYNEQFF. The CDR3 bases are TGTGCCAGCAGTGGTAGCGGGGGGGCCTACAATGAGCAGTTCTTC.

This clone has just a few counts. The chain links TRBV6-2 or TRBV6-3 to TRBJ1-4, with D hard to call. Germline assignment: CDR1 MNHEY and CDR2 SVGEGT. The CDR3 sequence is 14 residues long. Trimming pared 2 bases from V and 0 bases from J, leaving 4 bases between. CDR3 sequence reads: CASSYGATNEKLFF. The DNA of the CDR3 is TGTGCCAGCAGTTACGGAGCAACTAATGAAAAACTGTTTTTT.

The rearrangement links TRBV7-9 to TRBJ2-7; possibly TRBD2 for D (5 bases). V was cut by 3 bases and J by 1 base, with 10 bases left in between. This CDR3 contains 14 residues. Germline CDR1 reads SEHNR; CDR2 reads FQNEAQ (reference sequence). Here the CDR3 reads CASSFGGGSYEQYF. As DNA, the CDR3 is TGTGCCAGCAGCTTTGGAGGCGGATCCTACGAGCAGTACTTC.

The rearrangement joins TRBV5-1 to TRBJ1-2, with 12 nucleotides matching TRBD1. Trimming cost V 4 bases and J 7 bases; bases outside gene matches: 11. CDR1 and CDR2 (germline): SGHRS, YFSETQ. The length of the CDR3 is 16 residues. In nucleotides, the CDR3 is TGCGCCAGCAGCCCCGGGACAGGGGGCTCGAGAGGTGGCTACACCTTC. Amino acid sequence: CASSPGTGGSRGGYTF.

The genes are TRBV19 and TRBJ2-7, with D perhaps TRBD1 (6 bases). The germline V and J ends were trimmed by 5 bases and 5 bases, with 19 bases remaining between them. Germline CDR1 reads LNHDA; CDR2 reads SQIVND (reference sequence). The CDR3 length is 15 residues. CDR3 amino acids: CASSGGRAEVDEQYF. CDR3 nucleotide sequence: TGTGCCAGTAGTGGGGGCCGGGCTGAGGTCGACGAGCAGTACTTC.